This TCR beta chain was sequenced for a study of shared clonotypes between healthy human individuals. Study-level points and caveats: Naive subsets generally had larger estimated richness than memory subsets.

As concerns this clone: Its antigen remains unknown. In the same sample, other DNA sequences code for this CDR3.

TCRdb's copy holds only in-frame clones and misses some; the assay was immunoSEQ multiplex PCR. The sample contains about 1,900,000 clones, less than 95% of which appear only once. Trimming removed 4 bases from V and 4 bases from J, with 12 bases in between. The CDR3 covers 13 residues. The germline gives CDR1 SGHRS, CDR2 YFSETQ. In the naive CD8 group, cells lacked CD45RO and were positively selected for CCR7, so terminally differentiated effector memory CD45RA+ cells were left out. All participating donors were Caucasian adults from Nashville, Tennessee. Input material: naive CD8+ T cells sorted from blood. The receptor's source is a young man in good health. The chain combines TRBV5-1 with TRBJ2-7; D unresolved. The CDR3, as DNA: TGCGCCAGCAGCACGCCTCTTGAATACGAGCAGTACTTC. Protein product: CASSTPLEYEQYF.